This T cell receptor (beta chain) stems from a study of blood T cell repertoires in COVID-19. Study-wide context: Samples of COVID-19 (acute and convalescent) were obtained from the United States, Italy and Spain. Sources were T cells, B-cell-depleted T cells, or PBMCs; the material itself was cDNA or gDNA.

The CDR3 has 16 residues. Germline V gene lookup returns CDR1 SGHRS and CDR2 YFSETQ. J was trimmed by 9 bases and V by 4 bases; bases with no gene match: 15. In the original workflow: Reference gene primers were amplified, and this amplification served to estimate nucleated cell counts. Measured with immunoSEQ multiplex PCR; TCRdb has only the in-frame clones, and not every one. The V and J calls and clone size are taken from that table; D and trimming were inferred from the DNA. Of under 110,000 clones detected, over 80% appear once; the ten largest clones hold approximately 5.7%. V usage is TRBV5-1 and J usage is TRBJ2-1, with 8 bases identical to TRBD2. Sequenced: peripheral blood. The sequence came from a man aged 50 to 60 with active COVID-19. Written as DNA, the CDR3 is TGCGCCAGCAGCCCTTGGGATAGCGGGACCCACAGTGAGCAGTTCTTC. Translation: CASSPWDSGTHSEQFF.